This T cell receptor beta chain derives from a study of response to subunit inactivated influenza vaccine. Unmatched junction bases numbered 9, after V lost 2 bases and J lost 5 bases. Germline V gene data show CDR1 as MNHEY and CDR2 as SVGAGI. The CDR3 loop spans 17 amino acids. Study results and limitations: The authors suggested that few new T cells are recruited per seasonal influenza vaccination.

About this clonotype: Its cognate antigen is unknown.

A single record per CDR3 protein comes from TCRdb applying MiXCR to the RT-PCR reads. Of hundreds of thousands of distinct CDR3 sequences in the sample, 12% to 15% were seen once. This chain links TRBV6-5 with TRBJ2-1; 10 bases fit TRBD2. The sequences come from PBMCs from blood, collected 14 to 15 days before vaccination. This clonotype originated in a man in his forties or fifties who received an inactivated influenza vaccine. Here the CDR3 DNA reads TGTGCCAGCAGTTACCTTTCTAGCGGGGGCCTCCACAATGAGCAGTTCTTC. This codes for CASSYLSSGGLHNEQFF.